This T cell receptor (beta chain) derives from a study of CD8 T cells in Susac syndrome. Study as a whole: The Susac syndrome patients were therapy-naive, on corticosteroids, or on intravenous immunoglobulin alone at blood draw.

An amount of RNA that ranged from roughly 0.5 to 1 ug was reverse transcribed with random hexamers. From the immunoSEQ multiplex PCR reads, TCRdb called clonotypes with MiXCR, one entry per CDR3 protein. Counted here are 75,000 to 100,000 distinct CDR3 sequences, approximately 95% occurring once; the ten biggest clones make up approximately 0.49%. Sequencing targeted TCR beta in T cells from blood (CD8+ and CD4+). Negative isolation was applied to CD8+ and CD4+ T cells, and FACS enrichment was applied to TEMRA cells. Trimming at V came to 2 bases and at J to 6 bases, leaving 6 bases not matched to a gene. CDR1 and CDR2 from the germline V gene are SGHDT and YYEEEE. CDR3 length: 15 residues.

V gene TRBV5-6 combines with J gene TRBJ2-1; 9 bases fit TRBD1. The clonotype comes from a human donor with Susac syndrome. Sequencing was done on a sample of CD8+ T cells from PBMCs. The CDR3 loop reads CASSFGQGLGNEQFF. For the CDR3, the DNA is TGTGCCAGCAGCTTTGGACAGGGGCTAGGCAATGAGCAGTTCTTC.